This TCR beta chain was identified during a study of beta chain features in type 1 diabetes. The study, taken as a whole, reports: Within each of all four CD4+ subsets, Type 1 diabetes patients had TCRB CDR3s that were moderately but significantly shorter.

One heparinised blood draw averaging roughly 100 mL was given by each donor. Expressed TCRB transcripts were sequenced because the entire RNA isolate underwent reverse transcription. Sequenced by immunoSEQ multiplex PCR; TCRdb stores in-frame clones only, minus some. The sample holds roughly 260,000 clones, about 11% seen once. This clone appeared a few times. The antigen remains undetermined. Germline V gene data show CDR1 as LGHNA and CDR2 as YNFKEQ. The ends lost 4 bases at V and 4 bases at J; junction bases unmatched: 7. This CDR3 is 16 amino acids long. Source material: naive CD4+ T cells from blood. V and J are TRBV4-2 and TRBJ2-1, with 10 positions matching TRBD2. The sequence derives from a young man with type 1 diabetes. In nucleotides, the CDR3 is TGTGCCAGCAGCCCCCTCAGCGGGGGGGCTTACAATGAGCAGTTCTTC. Translated: CASSPLSGGAYNEQFF.